This TCR beta chain was observed in a study of blood T cell repertoires in COVID-19. Study-wide background: COVID-19 samples, acute and convalescent, were from the United States, Italy and Spain. PBMCs, B-cell-depleted T cells, or T cells provided the cDNA or gDNA that made up the material.

Original analysis: Reference gene primer amplification gave estimated nucleated cell counts. Assay: immunoSEQ multiplex PCR; the TCRdb copy retains only in-frame clones and omits some. Clone size and the V and J calls come from that table; the DNA yielded D and trimming. The table shows roughly 14,000 clones, with 73% occurring only once. Germline V gene sequence: CDR1 MNHEY, CDR2 SVGAGI. J was trimmed by 6 bases and V by 0 bases; bases with no gene match: 3. The CDR3 has 15 residues. This clone was seen only a few times. The sequencing sample was made of peripheral blood. The V gene is TRBV6-5, the J gene TRBJ1-5; 9 bases are shared with TRBD1. The sequence came from a man in his sixties or seventies with acute or convalescent COVID-19. Here the CDR3 DNA reads TGTGCCAGCAGTTACTCACAGGGGGCGAGTCAGCCCCAGCATTTT. Translation: CASSYSQGASQPQHF.